The rows below give T cell receptor beta chains drawn from one sample of a study of shared clonotypes between healthy human individuals. Here immunoSEQ multiplex PCR was the method, and the copy in TCRdb shows in-frame clones only, minus some. The sample lists hundreds of thousands of clones, 85% to 95% occurring once. The specimen sequenced was naive CD8+ T cells sorted from blood. These receptors came from a woman in her 30s in good health. The CDR3 runs from the conserved cysteine through the conserved F or W. Each record gives: V gene, J gene, clone size, D gene, CDR3 DNA, CDR3 protein. D genes are given only for firm matches. For some rows the clone size is stated as once, few or many, or as a class when expanded; others skip it.

v_gene: TRBV19
j_gene: TRBJ2-4
abundance: once
d_gene: .
CDR3nt: TGTGCCAGTAGTAGCTGGACTGCCGACATTCAGTACTTC
CDR3aa: CASSSWTADIQYF

v_gene: TRBV19
j_gene: TRBJ1-5
abundance: .
d_gene: TRBD1
CDR3nt: TGTGCCAGTAACCCCGGGACAGGGCTTATGGAGCCCCAGCATTTT
CDR3aa: CASNPGTGLMEPQHF

v_gene: TRBV15
j_gene: TRBJ1-1
abundance: .
d_gene: .
CDR3nt: TGTGCCACCTGGGGAGGGATAGGGAACACTGAAGCTTTCTTT
CDR3aa: CATWGGIGNTEAFF

v_gene: TRBV5-5
j_gene: TRBJ2-7
abundance: .
d_gene: .
CDR3nt: TGTGCCAGCAGCTTGGTAGGCAACGAGCAGTACTTC
CDR3aa: CASSLVGNEQYF

v_gene: TRBV5-6
j_gene: TRBJ1-2
abundance: .
d_gene: .
CDR3nt: TGTGCCAGCAGCCCCGGAGGGATCTATGGCTACACCTTC
CDR3aa: CASSPGGIYGYTF

v_gene: TRBV4-1
j_gene: TRBJ2-7
abundance: .
d_gene: .
CDR3nt: TGCGCCAGCAGCCCCAGGATCGCCTACGAGCAGTACTTC
CDR3aa: CASSPRIAYEQYF

v_gene: TRBV10-3
j_gene: TRBJ1-3
abundance: .
d_gene: .
CDR3nt: TGTGCCATCAGTGATAATGAGGGGGGACTCTCTGGAAACACCATATATTTT
CDR3aa: CAISDNEGGLSGNTIYF

v_gene: TRBV9
j_gene: TRBJ2-3
abundance: .
d_gene: .
CDR3nt: TGTGCCAGCAGCGGGACAACAGATACGCAGTATTTT
CDR3aa: CASSGTTDTQYF

v_gene: TRBV30
j_gene: TRBJ2-2
abundance: .
d_gene: .
CDR3nt: TGTGCCTGGAGCACCGGGGAGCTGTTTTTT
CDR3aa: CAWSTGELFF

v_gene: TRBV5-6
j_gene: TRBJ2-7
abundance: few
d_gene: .
CDR3nt: TGTGCCAGCAGCTTGGGGGCCTACGAGCAGTACTTC
CDR3aa: CASSLGAYEQYF

v_gene: TRBV7-2
j_gene: TRBJ1-5
abundance: few
d_gene: .
CDR3nt: TGTGCCAGCAGCTTGAAGCTATATAGCAATCAGCCCCAGCATTTT
CDR3aa: CASSLKLYSNQPQHF

v_gene: TRBV7-9
j_gene: TRBJ1-1
abundance: .
d_gene: .
CDR3nt: TGTGCCAGCCGTGGGGGGCCTCCTGAAGCTTTCTTT
CDR3aa: CASRGGPPEAFF

v_gene: TRBV11-2
j_gene: TRBJ2-7
abundance: once
d_gene: TRBD2
CDR3nt: TGTGCCAGCAGCTTCGACCCTCCGGGACTATCCTACGAGCAGTACTTC
CDR3aa: CASSFDPPGLSYEQYF

v_gene: TRBV9
j_gene: TRBJ2-7
abundance: .
d_gene: .
CDR3nt: TGTGCCAGCAGCGTAGGCGAGGGGACGGGAGAGCAGTACTTC
CDR3aa: CASSVGEGTGEQYF

v_gene: TRBV16
j_gene: TRBJ2-7
abundance: once
d_gene: .
CDR3nt: TGTGCCAGCAGCCAATCGTGGACAGCCTACGAGCAGTACTTC
CDR3aa: CASSQSWTAYEQYF

v_gene: TRBV29-1
j_gene: TRBJ1-4
abundance: .
d_gene: TRBD1
CDR3nt: TGCAGCGTTGAGTCACCCGGGACAGCATGGGAAAAACTGTTTTTT
CDR3aa: CSVESPGTAWEKLFF

v_gene: TRBV27
j_gene: TRBJ2-7
abundance: .
d_gene: .
CDR3nt: TGTGCCAGCAGTGTTCGGGGTTTGCCCTACGAGCAGTACTTC
CDR3aa: CASSVRGLPYEQYF

v_gene: TRBV5-4
j_gene: TRBJ1-1
abundance: .
d_gene: .
CDR3nt: TGTGCCAGCAGCTTTGGCGCGGGAGGGACTGAAGCTTTCTTT
CDR3aa: CASSFGAGGTEAFF

v_gene: TRBV28
j_gene: TRBJ2-7
abundance: .
d_gene: TRBD1
CDR3nt: TGTGCCAGCAGTTTCTTAATGGGGACCGGGACAGGGGGCCGTTACGAGCAGTACTTC
CDR3aa: CASSFLMGTGTGGRYEQYF

v_gene: TRBV13
j_gene: TRBJ1-2
abundance: once
d_gene: .
CDR3nt: TGTGCCACGCTATCTCCCCGGCCGCCAAACTATGGCTACACCTTC
CDR3aa: CATLSPRPPNYGYTF

v_gene: TRBV10-3
j_gene: TRBJ2-7
abundance: .
d_gene: TRBD1
CDR3nt: TGTGCCATCAGTGGGGACAGGGGGAGCTACGAGCAGTACTTC
CDR3aa: CAISGDRGSYEQYF

v_gene: TRBV4-1
j_gene: TRBJ1-4
abundance: .
d_gene: .
CDR3nt: TGCGCCAGCAGCCCAAGAAAGACCCTGGCATCGGTGATTGGTGAAAAACTGTTTTTT
CDR3aa: CASSPRKTLASVIGEKLFF

v_gene: TRBV4-2
j_gene: TRBJ2-2
abundance: .
d_gene: .
CDR3nt: TGTGCCAGCAGCCACACAGGTACCGGGGAGCTGTTTTTT
CDR3aa: CASSHTGTGELFF

v_gene: TRBV4-1
j_gene: TRBJ1-2
abundance: few
d_gene: TRBD1
CDR3nt: TGCGCCAGCAGCCACGGACAGGACCAGCGGGGCTACACCTTC
CDR3aa: CASSHGQDQRGYTF

v_gene: TRBV9
j_gene: TRBJ1-2
abundance: .
d_gene: .
CDR3nt: TGTGCCAGCAGCGTAGCAGGTTTGGAAGGCTACACCTTC
CDR3aa: CASSVAGLEGYTF

v_gene: TRBV4-1
j_gene: TRBJ2-1
abundance: once
d_gene: .
CDR3nt: TGCGCCAGCAGCCCGAGGTCAGGGGCGGGTGAGCAGTTCTTC
CDR3aa: CASSPRSGAGEQFF

v_gene: TRBV7-9
j_gene: TRBJ1-6
abundance: .
d_gene: .
CDR3nt: TGTGCCAGCACCACGGGGGTCAGCTCCTATAATTCACCCCTCCACTTT
CDR3aa: CASTTGVSSYNSPLHF

v_gene: TRBV9
j_gene: TRBJ2-3
abundance: .
d_gene: .
CDR3nt: TGTGCCAGCAGCGTAGGAGGGTCTAGCACAGATACGCAGTATTTT
CDR3aa: CASSVGGSSTDTQYF

v_gene: TRBV5-6
j_gene: TRBJ2-7
abundance: once
d_gene: .
CDR3nt: TGTGCCAGCAGCTTGGATTGGCAGGAGCCGTACGAGCAGTACTTC
CDR3aa: CASSLDWQEPYEQYF

v_gene: TRBV19
j_gene: TRBJ2-1
abundance: once
d_gene: TRBD2
CDR3nt: TGTGCCAGTAGTAGGGTGGGGACGGGAGGAACGATACCCTCCTACAATGAGCAGTTCTTC
CDR3aa: CASSRVGTGGTIPSYNEQFF

v_gene: TRBV28
j_gene: TRBJ2-7
abundance: .
d_gene: .
CDR3nt: TGTGCCAGCAGTTCCCCCTCCTACGAGCAGTACTTC
CDR3aa: CASSSPSYEQYF

v_gene: TRBV27
j_gene: TRBJ1-5
abundance: .
d_gene: .
CDR3nt: TGTGCCAGCAGTTCCCCAGATCAGCCCCAGCATTTT
CDR3aa: CASSSPDQPQHF

v_gene: TRBV28
j_gene: TRBJ2-7
abundance: .
d_gene: TRBD2
CDR3nt: TGTGCCAGCAGTTCCCGGACTAGCGGGATCTACGAGCAGTACTTC
CDR3aa: CASSSRTSGIYEQYF

v_gene: TRBV13
j_gene: TRBJ1-3
abundance: .
d_gene: .
CDR3nt: TGTGCCAGCAGCCCCCGGGCTAACTCTGGAAACACCATATATTTT
CDR3aa: CASSPRANSGNTIYF